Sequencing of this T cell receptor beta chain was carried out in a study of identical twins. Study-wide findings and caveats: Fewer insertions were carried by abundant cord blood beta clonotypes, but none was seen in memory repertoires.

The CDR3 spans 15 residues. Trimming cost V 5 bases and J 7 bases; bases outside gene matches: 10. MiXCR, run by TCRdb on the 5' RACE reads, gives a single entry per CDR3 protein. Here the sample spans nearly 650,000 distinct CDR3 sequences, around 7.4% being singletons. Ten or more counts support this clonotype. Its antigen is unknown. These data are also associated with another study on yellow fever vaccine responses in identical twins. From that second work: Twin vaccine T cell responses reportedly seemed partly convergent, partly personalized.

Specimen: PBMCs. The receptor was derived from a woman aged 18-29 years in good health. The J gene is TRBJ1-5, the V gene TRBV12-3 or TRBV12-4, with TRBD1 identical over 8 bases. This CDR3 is CASSDDRGVGQPQHF. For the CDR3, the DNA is TGTGCCAGCAGTGATGACAGGGGAGTCGGGCAGCCCCAGCATTTT.